A single sample gave rise to the 10 T cell receptor beta chains below, sequenced in a study of shared clonotypes between healthy human individuals. Using immunoSEQ multiplex PCR, the repertoire was profiled, and TCRdb retains in-frame clones only, with some absent. The table lists 700,000 or so clones, 72% of them singletons. Sequenced input: memory CD4+ T cells sorted from blood. This sample's subset: CD45RA-negative fraction. These receptors were taken from a woman in her thirties in good health.

The rearrangement joins TRBV4-1 to TRBJ1-1; maybe TRBD1 (6 bases). The CDR3 runs 15 residues. Germline CDR1 reads MGHRA; CDR2 reads YSYEKL. Trimming shortened V by 2 bases and J by 5 bases, and 15 bases separated the two germline ends. The CDR3 DNA follows: TGCGCCAGCAGCCAATCGTTAGCAGGGGCAACTGAAGCTTTCTTT. The encoded protein is CASSQSLAGATEAFF.

The CDR3 is CASSSPGVTGELFF. In nucleotides, the CDR3 is TGTGCCAGCAGTAGTCCAGGGGTCACCGGGGAGCTGTTTTTT. V usage is TRBV28 and J usage is TRBJ2-2; TRBD1 might be the D (6 bases). CDR1 and CDR2 from the germline V gene are MDHEN and SYDVKM. The ends were cut back, 5 bases at V and 4 bases at J, with 11 bases in the middle. CDR3 length: 14 residues.

A word on this clone: Other DNA variants within this sample encode the same CDR3. The chain is built from TRBV5-1 and TRBJ1-4; 8 bases are a match to TRBD1. V trimming: 0 bases; J trimming: 3 bases; junction bases outside the gene matches: 1. The germline gives CDR1 SGHRS, CDR2 YFSETQ. CDR3 size: 15 residues. The CDR3 sequence is CASSLVTGANEKLFF. Here the CDR3 DNA reads TGCGCCAGCAGCTTGGTGACAGGGGCTAATGAAAAACTGTTTTTT.

The chain links TRBV15 to TRBJ1-2; D not certain. Trimming took 5 bases from V and 2 from J, leaving 9 bases between them. Germline loops: CDR1 LNHNV, CDR2 YYDKDF (reference sequence). The CDR3 runs to 13 residues. This CDR3 is CATSVSVNYGYTF. CDR3 nucleotide sequence: TGTGCCACCAGCGTGTCTGTCAACTATGGCTACACCTTC.

V usage is TRBV27 and J usage is TRBJ2-3; TRBD2 matches at 13 bases. V shed 8 bases, J shed 2 bases, and the junction held 10 bases outside the gene matches. CDR1 is MNHEY and CDR2 is SMNVEV in the germline V gene (reference sequence). The CDR3 has 17 residues. The CDR3 spells CASSYAGLAGTTDTQYF. CDR3 nucleotide sequence: TGTGCCAGCTCCTATGCGGGACTAGCGGGAACCACAGATACGCAGTATTTT.

The rearrangement joins TRBV14 to TRBJ1-2; TRBD1 aligns across 10 bases. The CDR3 totals 17 residues. Germline V gene data show CDR1 as SGHDN and CDR2 as FVKESK. Trimming took 4 bases from V and 4 from J; bases not matched to a gene: 12. The CDR3 protein is CASSLLPGTGAPYGYTF. The CDR3, as DNA: TGTGCCAGCAGCCTCCTACCCGGGACAGGGGCCCCCTATGGCTACACCTTC.

This chain joins TRBV1 and TRBJ1-4. TRBV1 is a pseudogene segment. This CDR3 is 16 amino acids long. CDR3 region: CTSSPQFGTDNEKLFF. In DNA, the CDR3 is TGCACCAGCAGCCCTCAATTCGGGACGGATAATGAAAAACTGTTTTTT.

The sample holds one count of this clone. The CDR3 sequence is CAISESVQRGYEQYF. The CDR3 DNA reads as TGTGCCATCAGTGAGTCGGTTCAGAGGGGCTACGAGCAGTACTTC. The chain uses TRBV10-3 and TRBJ2-7; either TRBD1 or TRBD2 may supply D (5 bases each). This CDR3 spans 15 amino acids. Germline CDR1 reads ENHRY; CDR2 reads SYGVKD. The V end was cut by 0 bases, the J end by 3 bases, with 12 bases between.

This clone has a single count. The J gene is TRBJ2-3, the V gene TRBV30, with 9 nucleotides matching TRBD1. Germline CDR1 is GTSNPN and CDR2 is SVGIG (reference sequence). CDR3 length: 15 amino acids. After removal of 1 base from V and 3 bases from J, the junction contained 5 bases not matched to a gene. The CDR3, as DNA: TGTGCCTGGAGTGCGACCGGGACAGGGACAGATACGCAGTATTTT. As protein: CAWSATGTGTDTQYF.

This clone has just a few counts. The chain links TRBV20-1 to TRBJ2-1; D remains unclear. CDR3 size: 11 residues. CDR1 and CDR2 (germline): DFQATT, SNEGSKA (reference sequence). The V and J ends lost 7 bases and 9 bases respectively, with 13 bases between them. DNA of the CDR3: TGCAGTGTTTTAGTGCTTGGTGAGCAGTTCTTC. Translating gives CSVLVLGEQFF.